This T cell receptor (beta chain) was captured by sequencing in a study of T cell changes during pregnancy in multiple sclerosis. Libraries were prepared by immunoSEQ multiplex PCR; TCRdb keeps only in-frame clonotypes and omits some of them. The repertoire holds approximately 100,000 clones, with about 90% as singletons. The clonotype originates from a female donor in good health, enrolled as a control in a pregnancy study. Specimen: peripheral blood, collected after pregnancy.

The CDR3 loop is CASSIDRETPQHF. The CDR3 DNA reads TGTGCCAGCAGTATCGACAGGGAAACGCCCCAGCATTTT. J is TRBJ1-5 and V is TRBV6-1, with 7 bases aligning to TRBD1. Germline V gene lookup returns CDR1 MNHNS and CDR2 SASEGT. V shed 5 bases and J 9 bases; nucleotides not matched to a gene: 7. CDR3 size: 13 residues.